The T cell receptor (beta chain) under discussion was sequenced for a study of Graves' ophthalmopathy and Graves' hyperthyroidism. Scientists amplified the TCR beta CDR3 regions from RNA transcripts. RT-PCR was first run with HTBI primers, then multiplex PCR in a second round. TCRdb re-called the multiplex PCR reads through MiXCR, storing one row per CDR3 protein. Of about 700,000 distinct CDR3 sequences listed, roughly 41% were seen once; the top ten hold more than 2.5%. Having ophthalmopathy, the donors showed moderate-to-severe activity, CAS ≥3 and NOSPECS ≥4, with disease lasting under 3 months. Patients with other autoimmune diseases, uncontrolled infections, pregnancy or lactation were excluded. This TCR derives from an adult man with Graves' ophthalmopathy. The specimen was peripheral blood.

For the CDR3, the DNA is TGTGCCAGCAGCGGTTGGGGGACTGAAGCTTTCTTT. Its translation: CASSGWGTEAFF. This rearrangement joins TRBV5-6 to TRBJ1-1, with D tentatively TRBD1 (5 bases). Germline V gene data show CDR1 as SGHDT and CDR2 as YYEEEE. This CDR3 is built from 12 residues. The germline V and J ends were trimmed by 4 bases and 5 bases, with 9 bases remaining between them.